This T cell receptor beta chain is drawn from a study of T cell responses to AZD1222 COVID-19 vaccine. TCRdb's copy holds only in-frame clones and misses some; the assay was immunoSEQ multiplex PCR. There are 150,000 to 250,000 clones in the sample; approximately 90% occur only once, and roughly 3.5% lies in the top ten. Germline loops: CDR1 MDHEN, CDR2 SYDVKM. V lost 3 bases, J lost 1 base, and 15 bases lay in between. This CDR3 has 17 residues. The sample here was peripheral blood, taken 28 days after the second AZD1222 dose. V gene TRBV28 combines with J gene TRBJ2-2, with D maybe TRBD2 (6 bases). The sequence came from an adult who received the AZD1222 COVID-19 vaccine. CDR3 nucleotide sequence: TGTGCCAGCAGTTTCGCTCGGCTAGCGCAGAACACCGGGGAGCTGTTTTTT. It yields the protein CASSFARLAQNTGELFF. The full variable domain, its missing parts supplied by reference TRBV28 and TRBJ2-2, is DVKVTQSSRYLVKRTGEKVFLECVQDMDHENMFWYRQDPGLGLRLIYFSYDVKMKEKGDIPEGYSVSREKKERFSLILESASTNQTSMYLCASSFARLAQNTGELFFGEGSRLTVL.